The present TCR beta chain was sequenced within a study of T cell repertoires in cytomegalovirus infection. Study details: Indications of both CMV infection and matching HLA type were provided by public TCR beta signatures.

Study findings and constraints: Summed frequency of public TCR beta families distinguished CMV carriers with the relevant HLA. Dominating the ex vivo response were HLA-C-restricted CMV-specific TCR beta clonotypes.

For this clonotype: As yet, its antigen is unknown.

This CDR3 region has 12 residues. Germline values: CDR1 SGHTA, CDR2 FQGNSA. V was cut by 5 bases and J by 5 bases, with 9 bases left in between. TCRdb ran MiXCR on the reads and lists one entry per CDR3 protein. The profile covers 160,000 or so distinct CDR3 sequences, with 20% to 25% appearing a single time and approximately 11% taken by the ten largest. The sample consisted of PBMCs. The receptor's source is a human donor in good health (CMV status not recorded). Some clones in this sample may be carry-over from other donors' samples. The genes are TRBV7-2 and TRBJ2-5; the D is unclear. In DNA, the CDR3 is TGTGCCAGCAGCATACTCCTGGAGACCCAGTACTTC. Translated, it gives CASSILLETQYF. The full variable domain, completed using reference TRBV7-2 and TRBJ2-5, is GAGVSQSPSNKVTEKGKDVELRCDPISGHTALYWYRQSLGQGLEFLIYFQGNSAPDKSGLPSDRFSAERTGGSVSTLTIQRTQQEDSAVYLCASSILLETQYFGPGTRLLVL.